A single sample is the source of the 18 T cell receptor beta chains below, sequenced in a study of neurological immune-mediated disorders. TCRdb reanalysed the 5' RACE reads using MiXCR and keeps one entry per CDR3 protein. In the table there are around 18,000 distinct CDR3 sequences, roughly 29% of which are singletons. Sequencing used PBMCs. The receptor source for this set is a man in his fifties with HTLV-1-associated myelopathy (HAM/TSP).

This clonotype has only a few counts. The chain has TRBV28 and TRBJ1-2, with D maybe TRBD1 (5 bases). CDR1 is MDHEN and CDR2 is SYDVKM in the germline V gene. This CDR3 has 12 amino acids. The germline V and J ends were trimmed by 5 bases and 7 bases, with 11 bases remaining between them. CDR3 in DNA: TGTGCCAGCAGTAGGGACCCCTCTGGCTACACCTTC. Residues: CASSRDPSGYTF.

The V call is TRBV5-1, the J call TRBJ1-5; D is uncertain. V gave up 0 bases and J gave up 0 bases, with 7 bases separating them. The CDR3 runs to 15 residues. Germline lookup yields CDR1 SGHRS and CDR2 YFSETQ. CDR3: CASSLGLNSNQPQHF. The CDR3 nucleotides are TGCGCCAGCAGCTTGGGGCTGAATAGCAATCAGCCCCAGCATTTT.

A few counts support this clonotype. This sequence joins TRBV7-2 and TRBJ2-3, with D tentatively TRBD2 (5 bases). The CDR3 is made up of 14 amino acids. The V gene lost 5 bases and the J gene lost 8 bases, with 17 bases spanning the gap. Germline CDR1 reads SGHTA; CDR2 reads FQGNSA. The CDR3 DNA reads as TGTGCCAGCAGCCCAGCCCTAGCCCGGCGTACGCAGTATTTT. Its translation: CASSPALARRTQYF.

The V call is TRBV20-1, the J call TRBJ2-1, with no clear D. The CDR3 covers 12 residues. Per the germline V gene, CDR1 is DFQATT and CDR2 is SNEGSKA (reference sequence). Trimming shortened V by 4 bases and J by 7 bases, and 11 bases separated the two germline ends. The CDR3 DNA sequence: TGCAGTGCTAACGACAAAGGGAATGAGCAGTTCTTC. Translating gives CSANDKGNEQFF.

This clonotype was seen a handful of times. The chain carries TRBV20-1 and TRBJ1-3; D is ambiguous. Trimming removed 4 bases from V and 2 bases from J, with 12 bases in between. Germline V gene sequence: CDR1 DFQATT, CDR2 SNEGSKA (reference sequence). The CDR3 has 14 amino acids. CDR3 nucleotide sequence: TGCAGTGCTACGACCGGCGGGGCTGGAAACACCATATATTTT. This translates into CSATTGGAGNTIYF.

This clonotype was counted a few times. The rearrangement uses TRBV20-1 and TRBJ1-5; maybe TRBD1 (5 bases). Germline CDR1 and CDR2: DFQATT and SNEGSKA (reference sequence). The ends were cut back, 3 bases at V and 5 bases at J, with 5 bases in the middle. The CDR3 spans 11 residues. CDR3 in DNA: TGCAGTGCTAGGGGGGATCAGCCCCAGCATTTT. This translates into CSARGDQPQHF.

V and J are TRBV28 and TRBJ2-3; 8 bases are a match to TRBD2. CDR3 length: 15 residues. Germline assignment: CDR1 MDHEN and CDR2 SYDVKM. V was pared by 0 bases and J by 6 bases, with 5 bases of the junction left unmatched. The DNA of the CDR3 is TGTGCCAGCAGTTTATGGCGGGGGGCGGGGGATACGCAGTATTTT. Protein product: CASSLWRGAGDTQYF.

This clonotype has only one observation. CDR3 sequence (DNA): TGCGCCAGCAGCCCCGGCGGGGGGGGACGGGATACGCAGCATTTT. Translation gives CASSPGGGGRDTQHF. The gene calls are TRBV4-3 and TRBJ2-3; TRBD1 might be the D (5 bases). The DNA matches TRBJ1-5 better at its end, which makes the J call doubtful. This CDR3 is built from 15 residues. Germline loops: CDR1 LGHNA, CDR2 YSLEER.

This chain connects TRBV7-2 to TRBJ2-5; 9 bases align to TRBD2. The CDR3 consists of 18 residues. The germline V gene has CDR1 SGHTA and CDR2 FQGNSA. J was trimmed by 4 bases and V by 0 bases; bases with no gene match: 12. The CDR3 is CASSLAMRGGRAVETQYF. CDR3 DNA sequence: TGTGCCAGCAGCTTAGCAATGCGGGGGGGCAGGGCGGTAGAGACCCAGTACTTC.

In its sample, this clonotype was seen many times. The chain combines TRBV4-2 with TRBJ2-1, with D uncertain. Germline V lookup: CDR1 LGHNA, CDR2 YNFKEQ. The CDR3 contains 12 residues. Trimming stripped 0 bases from V and 6 bases from J, with 3 bases between. The CDR3 sequence is CASSQDANEQFF. CDR3 nucleotide sequence: TGTGCCAGCAGCCAAGATGCCAATGAGCAGTTCTTC.

The V and J genes are TRBV20-1 and TRBJ2-7; D not certain. This CDR3 contains 13 residues. Germline-derived CDR1 and CDR2 are DFQATT and SNEGSKA (reference sequence). V was shortened by 5 bases and J by 0 bases, with 11 bases between the two germline ends. CDR3 sequence (DNA): TGCAGTGCTGAGGACCCGAGCTCCTACGAGCAGTACTTC. It yields the protein CSAEDPSSYEQYF.

The gene calls are TRBV19 and TRBJ2-2; TRBD1 matches 8 bases. Germline assignment: CDR1 LNHDA and CDR2 SQIVND (reference sequence). V dropped 6 bases and J dropped 1; count of bases not matched to a gene: 7. The CDR3 has 16 residues. DNA for the CDR3: TGTGCCAGTAGCGACAGGGGCCATCTGAACACCGGGGAGCTGTTTTTT. Its translation is CASSDRGHLNTGELFF.

V usage is TRBV5-6 and J usage is TRBJ1-1; 7 bases are shared with TRBD1. Germline V CDR1 and CDR2: SGHDT, YYEEEE. The junction had 1 base not matched to a gene; V was cut back by 1 base and J by 4 bases. The CDR3 loop spans 13 amino acids. The CDR3 sequence: CASSLRDSTEAFF. The CDR3 DNA is TGTGCCAGCAGCTTGAGGGACAGCACTGAAGCTTTCTTT.

This clonotype has a handful of counts. The rearrangement uses TRBV2 and TRBJ2-1; D is unclear. V shed 5 bases and J shed 6 bases, with 14 bases lying between them. The CDR3 is 14 residues long. The germline CDR1 and CDR2 sequences are SNHLY and FYNNEI. The CDR3 DNA follows: TGTGCCAGCAGTCCCATCGGACGGGTCAATGAGCAGTTCTTC. This translates into CASSPIGRVNEQFF.

The chain recombines TRBV4-1 with TRBJ2-1, with D hard to call. CDR1 is MGHRA, CDR2 YSYEKL, per germline. This CDR3 region has 13 residues. V was shortened by 2 bases and J by 3 bases, with 5 bases between the two germline ends. In DNA, the CDR3 is TGCGCCAGCAGCCAACAGTTCTACAATGAGCAGTTCTTC. It is translated as CASSQQFYNEQFF.

For this clonotype: A read error may produce the germline difference seen at one junction end. The J gene is TRBJ2-1, the V gene TRBV6-2 or TRBV6-3; D is undetermined. CDR3 length: 16 amino acids. The germline V gene has CDR1 MNHEY and CDR2 SVGEGT. In DNA form, the CDR3 reads TGTGCCCGCAGTACCACGGGCGGCGTGTTCAACAATGAGCAGTTCTTC. Translation gives CARSTTGGVFNNEQFF.

V is TRBV20-1 and J is TRBJ1-2; D ambiguous. V was clipped by 3 bases and J by 8 bases, with 10 bases between them. This CDR3 contains 11 residues. The germline gives CDR1 DFQATT, CDR2 SNEGSKA (reference sequence). DNA of the CDR3: TGCAGTGCTAGGGCCTTCGGGGGCTACACCTTC. Protein product: CSARAFGGYTF.

This clonotype was observed a handful of times. V is TRBV3-1 and J is TRBJ2-3; tentative D call: TRBD1 (6 bases). Germline assignment: CDR1 LGHDT and CDR2 YNNKEL (reference sequence). V dropped 3 bases and J dropped 1 base, with 8 bases sitting between them. The CDR3 contains 14 residues. Here the CDR3 reads CASSHRGGTDTQYF. The CDR3 DNA sequence: TGTGCCAGCAGCCACAGGGGAGGCACAGATACGCAGTATTTT.